This T cell receptor beta chain originates from a study of cytomegalovirus exposure and HLA in healthy donors. On the study more broadly: Falling in the Caucasian-associated ancestry cluster were about four fifths of under 500 genotyped donors.

On this clone itself: The antigen is not known.

Study-wide points: Most TCR beta V segments were productive about 90% or about 30% of the time in an earlier analysis. Altogether, 150 to 200 TCR beta chains were recorded as cytomegalovirus-associated. A highly shared variant cluster was judged a likely technical artifact.

The CDR3 extends over 15 amino acids. Germline CDR1 SGHDT, CDR2 YYEEEE. The primer mix had 60 Vbeta and 13 Jbeta primers. Sequenced by immunoSEQ multiplex PCR; TCRdb stores in-frame clones only, minus some. The sample lists roughly 150,000 clones, more than 65% occurring once. The TCR originated in a man between 25 and 39 years old in good health and CMV-seropositive. The rearrangement links TRBV5-6 to TRBJ2-5; TRBD1 aligns across 7 bases. The DNA matches TRBJ2-7 better at its end, which makes the J call doubtful. The specimen sequenced was PBMCs. CDR3 in amino acids: CASSPETGYSYEQYF. The CDR3 nucleotides are TGTGCCAGCAGCCCTGAGACAGGGTACTCCTACGAGCAGTACTTC.